This T cell receptor beta chain was recovered during a study of shared clonotypes between healthy human individuals. Findings of the study overall: Enrolling few donors narrowed the genetic and exposure-history diversity that was represented.

Produced via immunoSEQ multiplex PCR; TCRdb's table is partial and in-frame only. Of over 400,000 clones detected, around four fifths appear once; the ten largest clones hold 9.5% to 15%. With regard to this clone: Antigen: not known.

Germline CDR1 reads GTSNPN; CDR2 reads SVGIG (reference sequence). V lost 3 bases and J lost 1; bases outside the gene matches: 2. This CDR3 has 13 residues. All donors were healthy HIV-negative adults lacking recent acute infections or vaccinations. Each sample came from a Caucasian adult donor living in Nashville, Tennessee. The receptor was derived from a woman aged 35 to 49 in good health. Some clones in this sample may be carry-over from other donors' samples. The rearrangement uses TRBV30 and TRBJ1-1, with 7 bases identical to TRBD1. Sequencing input: PBMCs. The CDR3 DNA follows: TGTGCCTGGAGGGGGGACAGGAACACTGAAGCTTTCTTT. As protein: CAWRGDRNTEAFF.